These 19 T cell receptor beta chains were sequenced from one sample in a study of T-cell reconstitution after alpha-beta-depleted transplantation in children. Unique molecular identifiers were built into the TCRbeta library. TCRdb used MiXCR to reprocess the PCR reads, holding one entry per CDR3 protein. The table has about 420,000 distinct CDR3 sequences, 15% to 20% seen once; the top ten hold roughly 29%. The source material was PBMCs, mostly from graft donor cells, sampled 360 days after TCRalphabeta/CD19-depleted stem cell transplant. The source is a boy under two years old who had a stem cell transplant for Wiskott-Aldrich syndrome, so the T cells may come from the graft donor.

This clonotype was counted a few times. The chain uses TRBV7-2 and TRBJ2-7, with 13 bases that match TRBD2. There are 15 residues in the CDR3. Germline V CDR1 and CDR2: SGHTA, FQGNSA. Trimming removed 3 bases from V and 7 bases from J; junction bases left unmatched: 6. CDR3 DNA: TGTGCCAGCAGCTTTACGGGACTAGCGGGAAGAGAGCAGTACTTC. It specifies CASSFTGLAGREQYF.

The rearrangement uses TRBV20-1 and TRBJ2-7; D is possibly TRBD1 (5 bases). This CDR3 is 15 amino acids long. Germline V gene data show CDR1 as DFQATT and CDR2 as SNEGSKA (reference sequence). V was pared by 4 bases and J by 5 bases, with 21 bases between. In nucleotides, the CDR3 is TGCAGTGCTACCCGACCCGACAGAGGAGTCGACGAGCAGTACTTC. Amino acid sequence: CSATRPDRGVDEQYF.

This clonotype was detected a few times. The chain couples TRBV24-1 to TRBJ2-5, with TRBD2 as a possible D gene (7 bases). CDR1 is KGHDR, CDR2 SFDVKD, per germline. V was trimmed by 1 base and J by 5 bases, leaving 16 bases between them. This CDR3 contains 16 residues. The CDR3 nucleotides read TGTGCCACCAGTGATTTCGAGGGCGGGGGCTGGGAGACCCAGTACTTC. Translation gives CATSDFEGGGWETQYF.

This clonotype was picked up a small number of times. This chain links TRBV18 with TRBJ1-2, with 8 bases that match TRBD1. V lost 6 bases to trimming and J lost 5 bases; unmatched junction nucleotides: 14. The CDR3 extends over 16 amino acids. Germline V gene lookup returns CDR1 KGHSH and CDR2 LQKENI. The CDR3 DNA is TGTGCCAGCTCCCCAAGGGAGACAGGGGAAAAGTATGGCTACACCTTC. It translates to CASSPRETGEKYGYTF.

This clonotype has more than one count but fewer than ten. The rearrangement uses TRBV20-1 and TRBJ2-7, with 9 bases matching TRBD2. The CDR3 consists of 14 residues. Per germline, CDR1 DFQATT and CDR2 SNEGSKA (reference sequence). With V trimmed by 2 bases and J by 3 bases, 5 bases remained unmatched. The CDR3 nucleotides read TGCAGTGCTAGAAATAGCGGGGGTTTCTACGAGCAGTACTTC. It is translated as CSARNSGGFYEQYF.

This clonotype appeared a few times. The genes are TRBV6-5 and TRBJ1-1, with D possibly TRBD1 on 6 matching bases. Deletions cut 2 bases from V and 4 bases from J, with 11 bases between. Germline V gives CDR1 MNHEY, CDR2 SVGAGI. This CDR3 has 14 residues. CDR3 nucleotides: TGTGCCAGCAGTTACACAACAGGGAGCACTGAAGCTTTCTTT. Its protein is CASSYTTGSTEAFF.

The V call is TRBV29-1, the J call TRBJ2-5; 14 nucleotides match TRBD2. The CDR3 has 12 amino acids. CDR1 and CDR2 (germline): SQVTM, ANQGSEA. V was clipped by 7 bases and J by 5 bases; unmatched bases: 0. The chain's CDR3 is CSGLAGGETQYF. CDR3 in DNA: TGCAGCGGACTAGCGGGAGGGGAGACCCAGTACTTC.

This chain joins TRBV6-5 and TRBJ2-1, with 11 bases matching TRBD2. J lost 6 bases, V lost 7 bases, and 8 bases had no gene match. Per the germline V gene, CDR1 is MNHEY and CDR2 is SVGAGI. This CDR3 spans 15 amino acids. The CDR3 DNA reads TGTGCCAGCACCGAACTAGCGGGAGTCTTCAATGAGCAGTTCTTC. Translating it yields CASTELAGVFNEQFF.

The chain joins TRBV4-3 to TRBJ2-2; 7 bases line up with TRBD2. The CDR3 spans 15 residues. V lost 0 bases to trimming and J lost 5 bases; unmatched junction nucleotides: 3. The V gene's germline CDR1 is LGHNA and CDR2 YSLEER. CDR3 sequence reads: CASSQEGRATGELFF. The DNA of the CDR3 is TGCGCCAGCAGCCAAGAAGGGAGGGCTACCGGGGAGCTGTTTTTT.

This clonotype has just a few counts. The chain has TRBV7-9 and TRBJ1-2; 7 positions agree with TRBD1. V lost 5 bases to trimming and J lost 4 bases; unmatched junction nucleotides: 13. Germline V gene sequence: CDR1 SEHNR, CDR2 FQNEAQ (reference sequence). The CDR3 covers 16 residues. The CDR3 DNA reads TGTGCCAGCAGCCACCACATTCAGGGGGGGTCCTATGGCTACACCTTC. Translating gives CASSHHIQGGSYGYTF.

This chain uses TRBV20-1 with TRBJ1-6; no firm D call. The CDR3 has 13 residues. With 6 bases removed from V and 0 bases from J, the gap between germline ends came to 6 bases. From germline, CDR1 is DFQATT and CDR2 SNEGSKA (reference sequence). The CDR3 here is CSAPSSYNSPLHF. CDR3 sequence (DNA): TGCAGTGCGCCGAGCTCCTATAATTCACCCCTCCACTTT.

The chain couples TRBV18 to TRBJ2-2, with D unresolved. Trimming shortened V by 1 base and J by 4 bases, and 13 bases separated the two germline ends. The CDR3 loop spans 16 amino acids. Germline CDR1 is KGHSH and CDR2 is LQKENI. The CDR3: CASSPLSRSPTGELFF. Here the CDR3 DNA reads TGTGCCAGCTCACCACTGAGTAGGAGTCCCACCGGGGAGCTGTTTTTT.

This clonotype was detected only a few times. The chain links TRBV15 to TRBJ2-6; 8 bases are shared with TRBD1. V gave up 4 bases and J gave up 1 base; unmatched junction bases: 3. The CDR3 covers 16 residues. Germline values: CDR1 LNHNV, CDR2 YYDKDF (reference sequence). The CDR3 loop reads CATSTNRGSGANVLTF. The CDR3 region has the DNA TGTGCCACCAGCACGAACAGGGGGTCTGGGGCCAACGTCCTGACTTTC.

This chain uses TRBV13 with TRBJ2-2; D is uncertain. Germline V gene data show CDR1 as PRHDT and CDR2 as FYEKMQ (reference sequence). CDR3 length equals 14 residues. The V gene lost 4 bases and the J gene lost 4 bases, with 10 bases spanning the gap. CDR3 region: CASSSLHPTGELFF. DNA of the CDR3: TGTGCCAGCAGCTCACTTCACCCCACCGGGGAGCTGTTTTTT.

The CDR3: CSARAVEQYF. The CDR3 DNA sequence: TGCAGTGCTAGAGCGGTAGAGCAGTACTTC. The chain is built from TRBV20-1 and TRBJ2-7; D remains unclear. Germline-derived CDR1 and CDR2 are DFQATT and SNEGSKA (reference sequence). V dropped 1 base and J dropped 7 bases, with 5 bases sitting between them. The CDR3 sequence is 10 residues long.

In its sample, this clonotype was seen a few times. This chain joins TRBV15 and TRBJ2-2; D is unresolved. V was shortened by 0 bases and J by 6 bases, with 14 bases between the two germline ends. Germline V gene lookup returns CDR1 LNHNV and CDR2 YYDKDF (reference sequence). This CDR3 contains 16 residues. CDR3: CATSRERTWLSGELFF. The CDR3 DNA follows: TGTGCCACCAGCAGAGAAAGGACGTGGTTATCCGGGGAGCTGTTTTTT.

This clonotype has a handful of counts. The chain employs TRBV2 and TRBJ2-7; D is unclear. The germline V gene encodes CDR1 SNHLY and CDR2 FYNNEI. The CDR3 has 13 residues. Trimming took 2 bases from V and 5 from J, leaving 10 bases between them. Here the CDR3 reads CASSELGSDEQYF. DNA of the CDR3: TGTGCCAGCAGTGAATTAGGTTCCGACGAGCAGTACTTC.

V is TRBV12-3 or TRBV12-4 and J is TRBJ2-1, with D possibly being TRBD1 or TRBD2 (5 bases each). V dropped 5 bases and J dropped 0 bases, with 14 bases sitting between them. This CDR3 spans 16 amino acids. CDR3 loop: CASSILQAGSYNEQFF. The CDR3 DNA reads TGTGCCAGCAGTATATTACAGGCGGGCTCCTACAATGAGCAGTTCTTC.

This clonotype was seen many times. This chain joins TRBV29-1 and TRBJ2-1; 7 positions match TRBD1. Germline values: CDR1 SQVTM, CDR2 ANQGSEA. V shed 4 bases and J 3 bases; nucleotides not matched to a gene: 6. The CDR3 consists of 14 residues. The CDR3 spells CSVGPRDSYNEQFF. The CDR3 DNA reads as TGCAGCGTTGGACCCCGGGACAGCTACAATGAGCAGTTCTTC.